Below, 12 T cell receptor beta chains from the same sample are listed, as sequenced in a study of cytomegalovirus exposure and HLA in healthy donors. Primers: 60 Vbeta forward and 13 Jbeta reverse. Produced via immunoSEQ multiplex PCR; TCRdb's table is partial and in-frame only. The table includes about 110,000 clones, 70% to 80% detected once. What was sequenced was PBMCs. The receptors originated from a female donor in good health and CMV-seronegative.

The J gene is TRBJ1-1, the V gene TRBV19; no clear D. The CDR3 length is 13 residues. The V gene's germline CDR1 is LNHDA and CDR2 SQIVND (reference sequence). V lost 2 bases, J lost 1 base, and 5 bases lay in between. CDR3 DNA: TGTGCCAGTAGTATATCAGGGAACACTGAAGCTTTCTTT. Its protein product is CASSISGNTEAFF.

The chain couples TRBV5-5 to TRBJ2-5; the match to TRBD1 covers 7 bases. CDR3 length: 15 amino acids. With V trimmed by 0 bases and J by 2 bases, 4 bases remained unmatched. Germline V gene data show CDR1 as SGHKS and CDR2 as YYEKEE (reference sequence). The CDR3 bases are TGTGCCAGCAGCTTGGACGGACAGGCTCAAGAGACCCAGTACTTC. Its protein is CASSLDGQAQETQYF.

This clone was detected only a few times. V is TRBV7-2 and J is TRBJ2-5; 11 positions match TRBD2. The CDR3 contains 15 residues. After removal of 5 bases from V and 1 base from J, the junction contained 3 bases not matched to a gene. Germline lookup yields CDR1 SGHTA and CDR2 FQGNSA. In DNA form, the CDR3 reads TGTGCCAGCAGCCGACTAGCGGGGCTCCAAGAGACCCAGTACTTC. Protein product: CASSRLAGLQETQYF.

V and J are TRBV7-3 and TRBJ2-2, with no clear D. Germline assignment: CDR1 SGHTA and CDR2 FQGTGA. V lost 2 bases, J lost 6 bases, and 10 bases lay in between. The CDR3 spans 14 residues. The CDR3 DNA follows: TGTGCCAGCAGCTTAGTTAGTTCCCCCGGGGAGCTGTTTTTT. Its protein is CASSLVSSPGELFF.

The V call is TRBV6-5, the J call TRBJ2-7, with TRBD1 matching 7 bases. The ends lost 5 bases at V and 1 base at J; junction bases unmatched: 5. The CDR3 is 14 residues long. Germline CDR1 MNHEY, CDR2 SVGAGI. CDR3 nucleotides: TGTGCCAGCAGTCAGGCAGGGGGATCCTACGAGCAGTACTTC. Translated, it gives CASSQAGGSYEQYF.

This clone was seen a few times. The rearrangement joins TRBV14 to TRBJ1-1; the D gene is possibly TRBD1 (5 bases). The CDR3 runs 14 residues. Per the germline V gene, CDR1 is SGHDN and CDR2 is FVKESK. V was pared by 4 bases and J by 7 bases, with 16 bases between. Here the CDR3 reads CASSLSRGGVEAFF. The CDR3 nucleotides read TGTGCCAGCAGCCTTTCCCGGGGGGGGGTTGAAGCTTTCTTT.

J is TRBJ2-1 and V is TRBV27; unclear D gene. CDR1 MNHEY and CDR2 SMNVEV come from the germline V gene (reference sequence). V gave up 4 bases and J gave up 5 bases, with 18 bases separating them. The length of the CDR3 is 16 residues. DNA of the CDR3: TGTGCCAGCAGTTCCCCCTATTCTGTCCACCACAATGAGCAGTTCTTC. Translating it yields CASSSPYSVHHNEQFF.

V and J are TRBV29-1 and TRBJ2-7; the D is unclear. Trimming stripped 4 bases from V and 3 bases from J, with 13 bases between. Germline V lookup: CDR1 SQVTM, CDR2 ANQGSEA. The CDR3 length is 13 residues. As DNA, the CDR3 is TGCAGCGTTGCCCAAGCACCTAGCTACGAGCAGTACTTC. This sequence encodes CSVAQAPSYEQYF.

The rearrangement links TRBV7-9 to TRBJ2-7, with 7 nucleotides matching TRBD2. V gave up 0 bases and J gave up 9 bases; unmatched junction bases: 8. CDR3 size: 14 residues. The germline CDR1 and CDR2 sequences are SEHNR and FQNEAQ (reference sequence). As DNA, the CDR3 is TGTGCCAGCAGCTTAGCGGGAGGGGAGGTAGGGCAGTACTTC. Translated, it gives CASSLAGGEVGQYF. Full variable domain (remainder filled in from reference TRBV7-9 and TRBJ2-7): DTGVSQNPRHKITKRGQNVTFRCDPISEHNRLYWYRQTLGQGPEFLTYFQNEAQLEKSRLLSDRFSAERPKGSFSTLEIQRTEQGDSAMYLCASSLAGGEVGQYFGPGTRLTVT.

V is TRBV19 and J is TRBJ1-2, with unresolved D. Germline CDR1 reads LNHDA; CDR2 reads SQIVND (reference sequence). V was clipped by 4 bases and J by 0 bases, with 12 bases between them. The length of the CDR3 is 15 residues. CDR3 in amino acids: CASSKTPRTNYGYTF. The CDR3 nucleotides are TGTGCCAGTAGTAAGACACCGAGAACTAACTATGGCTACACCTTC.

CDR3 in DNA: TGTGCCAGAAATCCGGGACAGCCAAATCAGCCCCAGCATTTT. Its protein is CARNPGQPNQPQHF. The chain uses TRBV5-3 and TRBJ1-5; 7 positions match TRBD1. TRBV5-3 is filed as an ORF, its function uncertain. The CDR3 length is 14 residues. Trimming took 6 bases from V and 4 from J; bases not matched to a gene: 7.

J is TRBJ1-1 and V is TRBV27; the D is unclear. Germline V gene data show CDR1 as MNHEY and CDR2 as SMNVEV (reference sequence). The CDR3 loop spans 14 amino acids. V shed 6 bases and J shed 1 base, with 12 bases lying between them. Written as DNA, the CDR3 is TGTGCCAGCAGGTTAGGACGGGGGAACACTGAAGCTTTCTTT. The encoded protein is CASRLGRGNTEAFF.